This entry lists 26 T cell receptor beta chains sequenced from one sample in a study of vaccination effects on CD4 cells after COVID-19. For these TCRs, the target antigens are not known. Produced via immunoSEQ multiplex PCR; TCRdb's table is partial and in-frame only. The sample yields about 41,000 clones, around 77% seen once. Pools of viral peptides were used by the ViraFEST assay to expand antigen-specific CD4+ T cells ahead of sequencing. Researchers isolated CD4+ T cells once approximately ten days of culture had elapsed. Negative nucleocapsid antibody tests before and after vaccination confirmed no previous SARS-CoV-2 infection. Material: CD4+ T cells from PBMCs cultured with HCoV-NL63 spike peptides, obtained before COVID-19 vaccination. These receptors came from a human donor who received a COVID-19 vaccine.

The rearrangement links TRBV18 to TRBJ2-3; D might be TRBD1 or TRBD2, each matching 5 bases. The germline V gene encodes CDR1 KGHSH and CDR2 LQKENI. The CDR3 loop spans 14 amino acids. Trimming shortened V by 2 bases and J by 1 base, and 7 bases separated the two germline ends. The CDR3 reads CASSPGTRTDTQYF. Here the CDR3 DNA reads TGTGCCAGCTCACCAGGGACGCGCACAGATACGCAGTATTTT. Full variable domain (outside the CDR3, taken from reference TRBV18 and TRBJ2-3): NAGVMQNPRHLVRRRGQEARLRCSPMKGHSHVYWYRQLPEEGLKFMVYLQKENIIDESGMPKERFSAEFPKEGPSILRIQQVVRGDSAAYFCASSPGTRTDTQYFGPGTRLTVL.

This chain connects TRBV5-8 to TRBJ1-5; TRBD1 matches 7 bases. Germline-derived CDR1 and CDR2 are SGHTS and YDEGEE. CDR3 length equals 14 residues. V lost 3 bases and J lost 7; bases outside the gene matches: 7. The chain's CDR3 is CASSWQTQGQPQHF. The CDR3 coding sequence is TGTGCCAGCAGCTGGCAGACACAGGGGCAGCCCCAGCATTTT.

The chain joins TRBV28 to TRBJ1-4, with D perhaps TRBD1 (6 bases). Trimming removed 7 bases at V and 7 bases at J, with 16 bases between. The CDR3 runs 14 residues. Germline V gives CDR1 MDHEN, CDR2 SYDVKM. The CDR3 protein is CASITGGRGEKLFF. CDR3 DNA sequence: TGTGCCAGCATTACCGGGGGGCGCGGTGAAAAACTGTTTTTT.

The chain joins TRBV6-6 to TRBJ1-2; the match to TRBD1 covers 7 bases. Germline values: CDR1 MNHNY, CDR2 SVGAGI (reference sequence). The CDR3 length is 13 residues. Trimming removed 6 bases from V and 8 bases from J; junction bases left unmatched: 9. The CDR3 coding sequence is TGTGCCAGCAGCCCAGGACAGGTGAGGGGCTACACCTTC. Translating gives CASSPGQVRGYTF.

This clone came up once. The rearrangement links TRBV6-5 to TRBJ1-5; no clear D. CDR3 size: 12 residues. Germline CDR1 MNHEY, CDR2 SVGAGI. V lost 5 bases to trimming and J lost 5 bases, with 7 bases between them. The CDR3: CASSPTHQPQHF. DNA for the CDR3: TGTGCCAGCAGTCCAACCCATCAGCCCCAGCATTTT.

This clone was counted a single time. CDR3 DNA: TGTGCCAGCAGCGAGACGGACACCTACACAGATACGCAGTATTTT. Translation gives CASSETDTYTDTQYF. V and J are TRBV9 and TRBJ2-3; possibly TRBD1 for D (5 bases). This CDR3 has 15 amino acids. Germline V gene data show CDR1 as SGDLS and CDR2 as YYNGEE. Trimming stripped 3 bases from V and 2 bases from J, with 13 bases between.

This clone was detected once. The chain combines TRBV5-1 with TRBJ2-2, with 10 bases aligning to TRBD1. Trimming removed 4 bases from V and 6 bases from J; junction bases left unmatched: 3. The CDR3 length is 14 residues. Germline CDR1 SGHRS, CDR2 YFSETQ. This chain's CDR3 is CASSLGTGAGELFF. The CDR3 region has the DNA TGCGCCAGCAGCCTAGGGACAGGGGCCGGGGAGCTGTTTTTT.

The V call is TRBV3-1 (or the pseudogene TRBV3-2), the J call TRBJ1-3; D remains ambiguous. The CDR3 contains 14 residues. Trimming cost V 2 bases and J 0 bases, with 5 bases left between them. Per the germline V gene, CDR1 is LGHDT and CDR2 is YNNKEL (reference sequence). The CDR3 DNA reads as TGTGCCAGCAGCCAATCGAGCTCTGGAAACACCATATATTTT. Amino acids: CASSQSSSGNTIYF.

There are a few counts of this clone. The chain is built from TRBV30 and TRBJ1-2; D not certain. Germline V gene data show CDR1 as GTSNPN and CDR2 as SVGIG (reference sequence). The V end was cut by 3 bases, the J end by 4 bases, with 21 bases between. The CDR3 length is 16 residues. Written as DNA, the CDR3 is TGTGCCTGGAGGGGAAGGGAGGGTACAATGATCTATGGCTACACCTTC. Residues: CAWRGREGTMIYGYTF.

The chain joins TRBV7-2 to TRBJ1-4, with 8 bases fitting TRBD1. CDR1 SGHTA and CDR2 FQGNSA come from the germline V gene. The V and J ends lost 5 bases and 8 bases, in that order; junction bases with no gene match: 10. The CDR3 is 15 amino acids. The CDR3 here is CASSQLRTGREKLFF. Written as DNA, the CDR3 is TGTGCCAGCAGCCAACTCAGGACAGGGCGGGAAAAACTGTTTTTT.

This clone was counted once. The chain has TRBV6-2 or TRBV6-3 and TRBJ2-7; no reliable D call. The V gene's germline CDR1 is MNHEY and CDR2 SVGEGT. V lost 4 bases and J 3 bases, leaving 13 bases between the germline ends. This CDR3 has 14 amino acids. CDR3 loop: CASSSRVGVYEQYV. As DNA, the CDR3 is TGTGCCAGCAGTTCCCGAGTGGGCGTCTACGAGCAGTACGTC.

The genes are TRBV5-1 and TRBJ2-1; 10 bases align to TRBD2. Germline V gene data show CDR1 as SGHRS and CDR2 as YFSETQ. This CDR3 comprises 16 residues. V shed 0 bases and J 1 base; nucleotides not matched to a gene: 1. The CDR3 DNA reads as TGCGCCAGCAGCTTGGGACTAGCGGGTTCCTACAATGAGCAGTTCTTC. Protein sequence: CASSLGLAGSYNEQFF. Using reference TRBV5-1 and TRBJ2-1 for the parts outside the CDR3, the full variable domain is KAGVTQTPRYLIKTRGQQVTLSCSPISGHRSVSWYQQTPGQGLQFLFEYFSETQRNKGNFPGRFSGRQFSNSRSEMNVSTLELGDSALYLCASSLGLAGSYNEQFFGPGTRLTVL.

The rearrangement links TRBV29-1 to TRBJ2-5; 9 bases align to TRBD1. The CDR3 is 14 amino acids. The germline gives CDR1 SQVTM, CDR2 ANQGSEA. The V and J ends lost 2 bases and 9 bases, in that order; junction bases with no gene match: 10. The CDR3 bases are TGCAGCGTTGAAAGGAGCTACAGGGGGCAGGCCCAGTACTTC. It is translated as CSVERSYRGQAQYF.

The J gene is TRBJ2-5, the V gene TRBV5-1; D is perhaps TRBD2 (6 bases). CDR1 is SGHRS, CDR2 YFSETQ, per germline. The V gene lost 0 bases and the J gene lost 5 bases, with 20 bases spanning the gap. This CDR3 region has 17 residues. CDR3 region: CASSLGPRVGDWETQYF. For the CDR3, the DNA is TGCGCCAGCAGCTTGGGTCCCCGGGTGGGGGACTGGGAGACCCAGTACTTC.

The chain links TRBV2 to TRBJ2-3; a possible D gene is TRBD1 (6 bases). The germline V and J ends were trimmed by 5 bases and 1 base, with 28 bases remaining between them. The CDR3 contains 20 residues. The germline gives CDR1 SNHLY, CDR2 FYNNEI. The CDR3 DNA reads TGTGCCAGCAGTCCCCTACTGGACAGCGTACTTACAGGAGGCACAGATACGCAGTATTTT. It specifies CASSPLLDSVLTGGTDTQYF.

The chain joins TRBV4-1 to TRBJ2-1; 12 positions match TRBD2. The CDR3 runs to 16 residues. Germline V gene lookup returns CDR1 MGHRA and CDR2 YSYEKL. The junction had 10 bases not matched to a gene; V was cut back by 3 bases and J by 10 bases. The CDR3 coding sequence is TGCGCCAGCAGCCAGAGGCCTAGCGGGGGGGCCGGCGAGCAGTTCTTC. This translates into CASSQRPSGGAGEQFF.

This clone was detected a few times. The chain carries TRBV6-1 and TRBJ2-7; D may be TRBD1 (6 bases). Germline lookup yields CDR1 MNHNS and CDR2 SASEGT. The ends were cut back, 5 bases at V and 6 bases at J, with 20 bases in the middle. The length of the CDR3 is 15 residues. CDR3 amino acids: CASSLRHPQGVEQYV. The CDR3 DNA reads TGTGCCAGCAGTTTACGACACCCACAGGGCGTCGAGCAGTACGTC.

The rearrangement links TRBV6-5 to TRBJ1-4; D gene ambiguous. Germline values: CDR1 MNHEY, CDR2 SVGAGI. The CDR3 extends over 15 amino acids. Deletions cut 7 bases from V and 0 bases from J, with 12 bases between. CDR3 residues: CASKGGIATNEKLFF. CDR3 bases: TGTGCCAGCAAAGGAGGTATTGCAACTAATGAAAAACTGTTTTTT.

The chain couples TRBV7-2 to TRBJ2-2, with 8 bases lining up with TRBD2. Germline CDR1 reads SGHTA; CDR2 reads FQGNSA. The CDR3 is 16 amino acids. With V trimmed by 1 base and J by 5 bases, 6 bases remained unmatched. CDR3 loop: CASSLVPGLVTGELFF. CDR3 DNA sequence: TGTGCCAGCAGCTTAGTCCCGGGACTAGTAACCGGGGAGCTGTTTTTT.

This clone was seen a handful of times. The J gene is TRBJ2-2, the V gene TRBV24-1, with a possible D match to TRBD2 (5 bases). There are 16 residues in the CDR3. V was clipped by 2 bases and J by 1 base, with 10 bases between them. The V gene's germline CDR1 is KGHDR and CDR2 SFDVKD. CDR3 sequence reads: CATSDSTGMNTGELFF. The CDR3 nucleotides read TGTGCCACCAGTGATTCAACCGGGATGAACACCGGGGAGCTGTTTTTT.

V is TRBV19 and J is TRBJ2-5; D call uncertain. Germline CDR1 and CDR2: LNHDA and SQIVND (reference sequence). V was shortened by 5 bases and J by 4 bases, with 5 bases between the two germline ends. The CDR3 extends over 11 amino acids. Here the CDR3 reads CASSVRETQYF. As DNA, the CDR3 is TGTGCCAGTAGTGTCCGAGAGACCCAGTACTTC.

This clone was found a few times. The CDR3, as DNA: TGTGCCAGCAGCTATGATCAATACTATGGCTACACCTTC. Translation gives CASSYDQYYGYTF. V and J are TRBV7-3 and TRBJ1-2; the D is unclear. Trimming removed 4 bases from V and 3 bases from J, with 9 bases in between. The CDR3 spans 13 residues. CDR1 and CDR2 (germline): SGHTA, FQGTGA.

This chain connects TRBV4-3 to TRBJ2-5; 8 nucleotides align to TRBD1. V lost 0 bases, J lost 6 bases, and 6 bases stayed unmatched. The CDR3 is made up of 15 amino acids. Per germline, CDR1 LGHNA and CDR2 YSLEER. CDR3 sequence: CASSQDRQGAKTQYF. Here the CDR3 DNA reads TGCGCCAGCAGCCAAGATCGTCAGGGGGCGAAGACCCAGTACTTC.

This chain links TRBV7-9 with TRBJ1-1; no reliable D call. The CDR3 has 14 amino acids. The V and J ends lost 6 bases and 4 bases respectively, with 15 bases between them. Germline V lookup: CDR1 SEHNR, CDR2 FQNEAQ (reference sequence). The CDR3 sequence: CASSYTRVGTEAFF. The CDR3 region has the DNA TGTGCCAGCAGTTATACGAGGGTAGGCACTGAAGCTTTCTTT.

The chain employs TRBV15 and TRBJ1-5; 7 bases align to TRBD1. CDR1 and CDR2 (germline): LNHNV, YYDKDF (reference sequence). The CDR3 runs to 15 residues. Losses at the gene ends were 1 base for V and 4 bases for J; bases not matched to a gene: 4. This CDR3 is CATSRGTGVNQPQHF. CDR3 in DNA: TGTGCCACCAGCAGAGGAACAGGGGTAAATCAGCCCCAGCATTTT.

The gene calls are TRBV5-1 and TRBJ2-2; tentatively, D is TRBD1 (6 bases). There are 15 residues in the CDR3. With 4 bases removed from V and 0 bases from J, the gap between germline ends came to 10 bases. Per germline, CDR1 SGHRS and CDR2 YFSETQ. In nucleotides, the CDR3 is TGCGCCAGCAGCCCGACAGGAACGAACACCGGGGAGCTGTTTTTT. Translated: CASSPTGTNTGELFF.